The subject of this entry is one T cell receptor (beta chain). This sample is drawn from a study of T cell responses to AZD1222 COVID-19 vaccine. Trimming took off 2 bases at V and 1 base at J, with 10 bases between the two ends. This CDR3 spans 15 amino acids. The germline V gene encodes CDR1 MNHEY and CDR2 SVGAGI. The method was immunoSEQ multiplex PCR; TCRdb's version includes in-frame clones alone and lacks a portion of them. The sample lists about 110,000 clones; about nine tenths were seen once. V is TRBV6-5 and J is TRBJ2-3, with TRBD2 as a possible D gene (6 bases). The sequence was obtained from an adult in good health. The sequences come from peripheral blood, collected on day 0 of AZD1222 vaccination. As DNA, the CDR3 is TGTGCCAGCAGTTACGCGGCTAGCGGCACAGATACGCAGTATTTT. As protein: CASSYAASGTDTQYF.